A selection of T cell receptor beta chains follows, all from one sample in a study of T-cell memory formation after mild COVID-19. MiXCR was run by TCRdb on the 5' RACE reads, yielding one entry per CDR3 protein. The table has about 240,000 distinct CDR3 sequences, roughly a tenth seen once; the top ten hold around 20%. Material for sequencing was PBMCs or a T cell subset sorted from them (not recorded which). The receptor set was obtained from a man aged 18 to 30 who had mild COVID-19 (a few samples of this study predate the infection). Cell type and time point are not known. Both conserved end residues are part of each CDR3. A D gene is named only where the DNA matches it firmly. Part of the rows lack a size; the others show once, few, many or a class for expanded clones.

d_call: -
v_call: TRBV4-1
clone_size: -
j_call: TRBJ2-5
cdr3_aa: CASSPSWGVHQETQYF
cdr3_nt: TGCGCCAGCAGCCCGAGTTGGGGGGTCCACCAAGAGACCCAGTACTTC

d_call: -
v_call: TRBV6-1
clone_size: few
j_call: TRBJ1-2
cdr3_aa: CASNPRVGYGYTF
cdr3_nt: TGTGCCAGCAACCCGCGGGTAGGCTATGGCTACACCTTC

d_call: -
v_call: TRBV5-1
clone_size: -
j_call: TRBJ1-1
cdr3_aa: CASSLVGGWTEAFF
cdr3_nt: TGCGCCAGCAGCTTGGTCGGGGGGTGGACTGAAGCTTTCTTT

d_call: -
v_call: TRBV4-1
clone_size: -
j_call: TRBJ2-5
cdr3_aa: CASSQDGDYRAQETQYF
cdr3_nt: TGCGCCAGCAGCCAAGATGGGGATTACAGGGCGCAAGAGACCCAGTACTTC

d_call: TRBD2
v_call: TRBV6-6
clone_size: -
j_call: TRBJ2-5
cdr3_aa: CASSQGTSGRQETQYF
cdr3_nt: TGTGCCAGCAGCCAAGGGACTAGCGGGCGGCAAGAGACCCAGTACTTC

d_call: -
v_call: TRBV28
clone_size: -
j_call: TRBJ1-2
cdr3_aa: CASSFHLEGRKTYGYTF
cdr3_nt: TGTGCCAGCAGTTTCCACCTTGAGGGACGGAAGACCTATGGCTACACCTTC

d_call: -
v_call: TRBV4-1
clone_size: few
j_call: TRBJ1-5
cdr3_aa: CASSPTGGSQPQHF
cdr3_nt: TGCGCCAGCAGCCCCACCGGGGGTTCTCAGCCCCAGCATTTT

d_call: -
v_call: TRBV7-9
clone_size: -
j_call: TRBJ2-7
cdr3_aa: CASSLRGDHEQYF
cdr3_nt: TGTGCCAGCAGCTTACGAGGGGACCACGAGCAGTACTTC

d_call: -
v_call: TRBV5-1
clone_size: few
j_call: TRBJ1-1
cdr3_aa: CASSGGRVNTEAFF
cdr3_nt: TGCGCCAGCAGCGGGGGACGGGTGAACACTGAAGCTTTCTTT

d_call: -
v_call: TRBV29-1
clone_size: few
j_call: TRBJ2-5
cdr3_aa: CSVEGQGYLETQYF
cdr3_nt: TGCAGCGTTGAAGGGCAGGGGTATCTCGAGACCCAGTACTTC

d_call: TRBD1
v_call: TRBV5-4
clone_size: -
j_call: TRBJ1-1
cdr3_aa: CASSWDRGGMNTEAFF
cdr3_nt: TGTGCCAGCAGCTGGGACAGGGGCGGGATGAACACTGAAGCTTTCTTT

d_call: TRBD2
v_call: TRBV7-2
clone_size: few
j_call: TRBJ2-7
cdr3_aa: CASSLVASGSYEQYF
cdr3_nt: TGTGCCAGCAGCTTAGTGGCTAGCGGCTCCTACGAGCAGTACTTC

d_call: -
v_call: TRBV4-1
clone_size: few
j_call: TRBJ1-1
cdr3_aa: CASSQVLARDEMNTEAFF
cdr3_nt: TGCGCCAGCAGCCAAGTTCTGGCCAGGGATGAAATGAACACTGAAGCTTTCTTT

d_call: -
v_call: TRBV7-9
clone_size: few
j_call: TRBJ2-7
cdr3_aa: CASSTGRSYEQYF
cdr3_nt: TGTGCCAGCAGCACGGGACGGAGCTACGAGCAGTACTTC

d_call: -
v_call: TRBV25-1
clone_size: few
j_call: TRBJ1-6
cdr3_aa: CASNTGNSPLHF
cdr3_nt: TGTGCCAGCAATACAGGAAATTCACCCCTCCACTTT

d_call: -
v_call: TRBV20-1
clone_size: few
j_call: TRBJ2-2
cdr3_aa: CSAVRRVGGELFF
cdr3_nt: TGCAGTGCCGTCCGTCGGGTGGGCGGGGAGCTGTTTTTT

d_call: -
v_call: TRBV12-3/TRBV12-4
clone_size: few
j_call: TRBJ1-1
cdr3_aa: CASSRQRNTEAFF
cdr3_nt: TGTGCCAGCAGCCGACAGAGGAACACTGAAGCTTTCTTT

d_call: TRBD1
v_call: TRBV4-3
clone_size: -
j_call: TRBJ2-3
cdr3_aa: CASSQGQGYTDTQYF
cdr3_nt: TGCGCCAGCAGCCAAGGACAGGGCTACACAGATACGCAGTATTTT

d_call: TRBD1
v_call: TRBV20-1
clone_size: few
j_call: TRBJ2-1
cdr3_aa: CSATQGALDEQFF
cdr3_nt: TGCAGTGCAACGCAGGGGGCACTGGATGAGCAGTTCTTC

d_call: TRBD1
v_call: TRBV5-6
clone_size: many
j_call: TRBJ2-4
cdr3_aa: CASSLDRANIQYF
cdr3_nt: TGTGCCAGCAGCCTAGACAGGGCGAACATTCAGTACTTC

d_call: -
v_call: TRBV12-3/TRBV12-4
clone_size: -
j_call: TRBJ1-1
cdr3_aa: CASSLGSQSTEAFF
cdr3_nt: TGTGCCAGCAGTTTAGGGAGTCAGAGCACTGAAGCTTTCTTT

d_call: TRBD1
v_call: TRBV6-1
clone_size: few
j_call: TRBJ2-3
cdr3_aa: CASSGGQGSTDTQYF
cdr3_nt: TGTGCCAGCAGTGGCGGACAGGGGAGCACAGATACGCAGTATTTT

d_call: TRBD1
v_call: TRBV7-2
clone_size: few
j_call: TRBJ1-1
cdr3_aa: CASSLTDRDAFF
cdr3_nt: TGTGCCAGCAGCTTAACGGACAGGGATGCTTTCTTT

d_call: TRBD2
v_call: TRBV6-4
clone_size: -
j_call: TRBJ2-3
cdr3_aa: CASSGGGPTDTQYF
cdr3_nt: TGTGCCAGCAGTGGCGGGGGGCCCACAGATACGCAGTATTTT

d_call: TRBD2
v_call: TRBV14
clone_size: -
j_call: TRBJ2-1
cdr3_aa: CASSLSPGLAVPLNVEQFF
cdr3_nt: TGTGCCAGCAGCTTATCCCCGGGACTAGCGGTCCCCCTCAATGTGGAGCAGTTCTTC

d_call: -
v_call: TRBV27
clone_size: -
j_call: TRBJ2-3
cdr3_aa: CASSLKIPGRLTDTDTQYF
cdr3_nt: TGTGCCAGCAGTTTAAAGATTCCGGGACGGCTTACCGACACAGATACGCAGTATTTT

d_call: -
v_call: TRBV27
clone_size: few
j_call: TRBJ2-3
cdr3_aa: CASKGFLGDTQYF
cdr3_nt: TGTGCCAGCAAGGGTTTCCTGGGAGATACGCAGTATTTT

d_call: TRBD1
v_call: TRBV18
clone_size: few
j_call: TRBJ2-7
cdr3_aa: CASSPVGQGDEQYF
cdr3_nt: TGTGCCAGCTCACCAGTAGGACAGGGCGACGAGCAGTACTTC

d_call: -
v_call: TRBV5-1
clone_size: few
j_call: TRBJ2-7
cdr3_aa: CASTNRGAGASYEQYF
cdr3_nt: TGCGCCAGCACCAATAGGGGGGCCGGAGCCTCCTACGAGCAGTACTTC

d_call: TRBD1
v_call: TRBV7-9
clone_size: -
j_call: TRBJ2-1
cdr3_aa: CASSLAVGRQGVGYNEQFF
cdr3_nt: TGTGCCAGCAGCTTAGCAGTTGGGCGACAGGGAGTTGGGTACAATGAGCAGTTCTTC

d_call: -
v_call: TRBV10-3
clone_size: -
j_call: TRBJ2-7
cdr3_aa: CAISESEFRAAFFEQYF
cdr3_nt: TGTGCCATCAGTGAGTCTGAATTTCGGGCGGCCTTCTTCGAGCAGTACTTC

d_call: -
v_call: TRBV9
clone_size: -
j_call: TRBJ2-3
cdr3_aa: CASSVAPTDTDTQYF
cdr3_nt: TGTGCCAGCAGCGTAGCTCCCACAGACACAGATACGCAGTATTTT

d_call: -
v_call: TRBV7-8
clone_size: few
j_call: TRBJ1-5
cdr3_aa: CASSSPGGQRQPQHF
cdr3_nt: TGTGCCAGCAGCTCACCGGGAGGACAGCGTCAGCCCCAGCATTTT

d_call: TRBD1
v_call: TRBV27
clone_size: many
j_call: TRBJ2-1
cdr3_aa: CASSGQGDFVNEQFF
cdr3_nt: TGTGCCAGCAGTGGACAGGGGGACTTCGTGAATGAGCAGTTCTTC

d_call: TRBD1
v_call: TRBV7-9
clone_size: few
j_call: TRBJ1-1
cdr3_aa: CASSPYGGTGKHEAFF
cdr3_nt: TGTGCCAGCAGCCCCTATGGGGGGACAGGGAAGCATGAAGCTTTCTTT

d_call: -
v_call: TRBV5-4
clone_size: -
j_call: TRBJ1-1
cdr3_aa: CASSSGGGLSNTEAFF
cdr3_nt: TGTGCCAGCAGCTCCGGGGGAGGATTGTCGAACACTGAAGCTTTCTTT

d_call: TRBD2
v_call: TRBV4-1
clone_size: -
j_call: TRBJ2-5
cdr3_aa: CASSQDLRGVGTQYF
cdr3_nt: TGCGCCAGCAGCCAAGATCTGCGGGGGGTTGGGACCCAGTACTTC

d_call: -
v_call: TRBV12-3/TRBV12-4
clone_size: many
j_call: TRBJ1-2
cdr3_aa: CASRAGYGYTF
cdr3_nt: TGTGCCAGCAGGGCCGGCTATGGCTACACCTTC

d_call: -
v_call: TRBV2
clone_size: many
j_call: TRBJ1-2
cdr3_aa: CASSDAAGYGYTF
cdr3_nt: TGTGCCAGCAGTGATGCGGCAGGCTATGGCTACACCTTC

d_call: -
v_call: TRBV10-3
clone_size: few
j_call: TRBJ1-3
cdr3_aa: CAIRLTANSGNTIYF
cdr3_nt: TGTGCCATCAGATTGACGGCGAACTCTGGAAACACCATATATTTT

d_call: -
v_call: TRBV7-9
clone_size: -
j_call: TRBJ1-6
cdr3_aa: CASSLQPINSPLHF
cdr3_nt: TGTGCCAGCAGCCTACAGCCGATCAATTCACCCCTCCACTTT

d_call: -
v_call: TRBV6-2/TRBV6-3
clone_size: -
j_call: TRBJ2-7
cdr3_aa: CASSYSGVYEQYF
cdr3_nt: TGTGCCAGCAGTTACTCCGGAGTCTACGAGCAGTACTTC

d_call: TRBD2
v_call: TRBV7-2
clone_size: -
j_call: TRBJ2-1
cdr3_aa: CASSQTGTRTDEQFF
cdr3_nt: TGTGCCAGCAGCCAAACGGGGACTAGGACGGATGAGCAGTTCTTC

d_call: -
v_call: TRBV4-3
clone_size: -
j_call: TRBJ2-1
cdr3_aa: CASSRFQFEDSYNEQFF
cdr3_nt: TGCGCCAGCAGCCGATTCCAGTTCGAGGACTCCTACAATGAGCAGTTCTTC

d_call: TRBD2
v_call: TRBV9
clone_size: -
j_call: TRBJ2-2
cdr3_aa: CASSVESSGAPHTGELFF
cdr3_nt: TGTGCCAGCAGCGTAGAGTCTAGCGGGGCCCCCCACACCGGGGAGCTGTTTTTT